This T cell receptor beta chain was recorded in a study of T cells in tumors after PD-1 blockade. Turning to the study itself: Either cemiplimab 350 mg every 2 weeks or pembrolizumab 200 mg every 3 weeks was given.

Sequenced by immunoSEQ multiplex PCR; TCRdb stores in-frame clones only, minus some. The table has tens of thousands of clones, 78% seen once; the top ten hold 20% to 30%. Template: tumor biopsy or peripheral blood genomic DNA, roughly 600-6,004 ng per sample. CDR1 SGHTA and CDR2 FQGTGA come from the germline V gene. Trimming took 5 bases from V and 6 from J, leaving 20 bases between them. The CDR3 runs 15 residues. J is TRBJ2-7 and V is TRBV7-3; D is possibly TRBD2 (6 bases). Source: PBMCs, taken before anti-PD-1 treatment. This sequence originates from a human donor with basal cell carcinoma. The CDR3 loop reads CASSPRAGRAFEQYF. The CDR3 coding sequence is TGTGCCAGCAGCCCACGGGCGGGACGGGCCTTCGAGCAGTACTTC. The whole variable domain, remainder taken from reference TRBV7-3 and TRBJ2-7, is GAGVSQTPSNKVTEKGKYVELRCDPISGHTALYWYRQSLGQGPEFLIYFQGTGAADDSGLPNDRFFAVRPEGSVSTLKIQRTERGDSAVYLCASSPRAGRAFEQYFGPGTRLTVT.